One and the same sample provided the 21 T cell receptor beta chains below, sequenced in a study of cytomegalovirus exposure and HLA in healthy donors. Both 60 Vbeta primers and 13 Jbeta primers went into the PCR. Generated by immunoSEQ multiplex PCR, the TCRdb table keeps only in-frame clones and is missing some. The data show over 150,000 clones, roughly 76% seen once. Sequences were obtained from PBMCs. The origin of the receptors is a human donor in good health.

This chain uses TRBV10-3 with TRBJ1-1; perhaps TRBD1 as D (6 bases). Trimming pared 0 bases from V and 10 bases from J, leaving 15 bases between. Germline V gene sequence: CDR1 ENHRY, CDR2 SYGVKD. The CDR3 sequence is 14 residues long. CDR3 coding DNA: TGTGCCATCAGTGAGTCGCGGGCAGGGGTCTCAGCTTTCTTT. This codes for CAISESRAGVSAFF.

CDR3 residues: CATSRDRRSSRTDQPQHF. For the CDR3, the DNA is TGTGCCACCAGCAGAGATCGGAGAAGTTCCCGGACAGATCAGCCCCAGCATTTT. The gene calls are TRBV15 and TRBJ1-5; TRBD1 might be the D (6 bases). V was clipped by 0 bases and J by 5 bases, with 20 bases between them. The CDR3 extends over 18 amino acids. Germline CDR1 is LNHNV and CDR2 is YYDKDF (reference sequence).

The chain carries TRBV11-2 and TRBJ1-2; 9 bases agree with TRBD1. CDR1 is SGHAT, CDR2 FQNNGV, per germline. The CDR3 extends over 14 amino acids. Trimming took 6 bases from V and 3 from J; bases not matched to a gene: 5. CDR3 amino acids: CASRIQGADYGYTF. The CDR3 DNA follows: TGTGCCAGCAGGATACAGGGGGCTGACTATGGCTACACCTTC.

This chain uses TRBV11-3 with TRBJ2-7; D unresolved. The germline gives CDR1 SGHNT, CDR2 YENEEA. V was trimmed by 1 base and J by 0 bases, leaving 7 bases between them. The CDR3 loop spans 14 amino acids. CDR3 DNA sequence: TGTGCCAGCAGCTTAGGCGCGGACTCCTACGAGCAGTACTTC. The encoded protein is CASSLGADSYEQYF.

The chain links TRBV4-3 to TRBJ1-1; weak D call: TRBD1 (5 bases). The V gene lost 0 bases and the J gene lost 3 bases, with 14 bases spanning the gap. The length of the CDR3 is 16 residues. CDR1 and CDR2 from the germline V gene are LGHNA and YSLEER. The CDR3 DNA is TGCGCCAGCAGCCAAGATTATGGGGGGAGCGACACTGAAGCTTTCTTT. This translates into CASSQDYGGSDTEAFF.

The chain recombines TRBV7-2 with TRBJ2-1; 14 bases fit TRBD2. The J segment lost 0 bases and the V segment lost 5 bases, leaving 6 bases of the junction unmatched. CDR1 and CDR2 from the germline V gene are SGHTA and FQGNSA. The CDR3 contains 18 residues. In DNA form, the CDR3 reads TGTGCCAGCAGCCCCCGGACTAGCGGGGGGTACTCCTACAATGAGCAGTTCTTC. The encoded protein is CASSPRTSGGYSYNEQFF.

This sequence joins TRBV4-1 and TRBJ1-1; 7 bases are a match to TRBD1. Germline lookup yields CDR1 MGHRA and CDR2 YSYEKL. V trimming: 2 bases; J trimming: 3 bases; junction bases outside the gene matches: 6. This CDR3 is 15 amino acids long. The CDR3 DNA is TGCGCCAGCAGCCAAATTCAGGGGGTTCACACTGAAGCTTTCTTT. Translation: CASSQIQGVHTEAFF.

The V and J genes are TRBV6-5 and TRBJ2-3, with D possibly being TRBD1 (6 bases). From germline, CDR1 is MNHEY and CDR2 SVGAGI. This CDR3 contains 13 residues. V gave up 5 bases and J gave up 4 bases, with 10 bases separating them. The CDR3 DNA reads TGTGCCAGCAGTCTACAGGGATCAGATACGCAGTATTTT. Amino acids: CASSLQGSDTQYF.

The chain combines TRBV5-1 with TRBJ2-5; 7 bases match TRBD1. The length of the CDR3 is 14 residues. Trimming at V came to 4 bases and at J to 1 base, leaving 4 bases not matched to a gene. Looked up from germline, CDR1 is SGHRS and CDR2 is YFSETQ. The CDR3 region has the DNA TGCGCCAGCAGCCTGGACAGGACCCAAGAGACCCAGTACTTC. Protein sequence: CASSLDRTQETQYF.

The CDR3 is CASSLSASEADTQYF. The CDR3 nucleotides are TGCGCCAGCAGCTTGTCGGCTAGCGAGGCAGATACGCAGTATTTT. V and J are TRBV5-1 and TRBJ2-3; D perhaps matches TRBD2 (6 bases). V lost 1 base and J lost 4, with 13 bases in between. This CDR3 is 15 amino acids long. Germline CDR1 reads SGHRS; CDR2 reads YFSETQ.

The gene calls are TRBV5-4 and TRBJ2-3; 16 bases align to TRBD2. The CDR3 loop spans 17 amino acids. Germline trimming cut 3 bases from V and 5 bases from J; bases unmatched to any gene: 6. In germline, CDR1 is SGHNT, CDR2 YYREEE (reference sequence). CDR3 loop: CASSSGTSGGARDTQYF. Here the CDR3 DNA reads TGTGCCAGCAGCTCCGGGACTAGCGGGGGGGCCCGAGATACGCAGTATTTT.

In its sample, this clone was seen a few times. Without the conserved terminal phenylalanine or tryptophan, this CDR3 likely stems from a read error. It is unclear where the CDR3 begins or ends on the DNA, so no DNA is shown, and the CDR3 is as TCRdb lists it. This chain joins TRBV20-1 and TRBJ1-1; the table's D call, TRBD1, was not checked against the DNA. The CDR3 extends over 11 residues, inclusive of both ends. Germline CDR1 is DFQATT and CDR2 is SNEGSKA (reference sequence). CDR3 residues: CSASNSGTLLV.

The V call is TRBV7-2, the J call TRBJ1-5; TRBD1 matches at 7 bases. Germline CDR1 is SGHTA and CDR2 is FQGNSA. This CDR3 region has 15 residues. Trimming removed 4 bases from V and 0 bases from J; junction bases left unmatched: 3. CDR3 protein: CASSSQGSSNQPQHF. CDR3 DNA: TGTGCCAGCAGCTCACAGGGGAGTAGCAATCAGCCCCAGCATTTT.

V gene TRBV7-2 combines with J gene TRBJ1-2; 12 nucleotides match TRBD1. This CDR3 region has 15 residues. The junction had 6 bases not matched to a gene; V was cut back by 4 bases and J by 6 bases. Germline assignment: CDR1 SGHTA and CDR2 FQGNSA. The CDR3 sequence: CASSWDRGLLDGYTF. The CDR3, as DNA: TGTGCCAGCAGCTGGGACAGGGGGCTTTTGGATGGCTACACCTTC.

CDR3 amino acids: CASSRPPNTEAFF. CDR3 bases: TGTGCCAGCTCACGGCCACCGAACACTGAAGCTTTCTTT. The chain is built from TRBV18 and TRBJ1-1, with D hard to call. Germline V gene lookup returns CDR1 KGHSH and CDR2 LQKENI. The V end lost 4 bases, the J end lost 1 base, and 7 bases lay between the germline ends. The CDR3 has 13 residues.

V and J are TRBV7-2 and TRBJ2-7; perhaps TRBD2 as D (6 bases). V was pared by 1 base and J by 7 bases, with 17 bases between. The CDR3 is 15 amino acids. Germline CDR1 reads SGHTA; CDR2 reads FQGNSA. For the CDR3, the DNA is TGTGCCAGCAGCTTAGTCGGGGGTATGGCTTCGGAGCAGTACTTC. Encoded protein: CASSLVGGMASEQYF.

The genes are TRBV4-3 and TRBJ1-2; D is perhaps TRBD1 (5 bases). CDR1 and CDR2 (germline): LGHNA, YSLEER. The V end was cut by 4 bases, the J end by 4 bases, with 16 bases between. This CDR3 contains 15 residues. The CDR3: CASSRQTASSYGYTF. CDR3 DNA: TGCGCCAGCAGCCGACAGACCGCCTCTAGCTATGGCTACACCTTC.

This rearrangement joins TRBV2 to TRBJ2-1; the D is unclear. CDR1 is SNHLY, CDR2 FYNNEI, per germline. CDR3 length: 12 amino acids. The ends were cut back, 5 bases at V and 7 bases at J, with 9 bases in the middle. CDR3 DNA sequence: TGTGCCAGCAGTATCCGTAGAAATGAGCAGTTCTTC. This sequence encodes CASSIRRNEQFF.

The chain employs TRBV9 and TRBJ2-7, with 8 nucleotides matching TRBD2. This CDR3 has 15 amino acids. V shed 0 bases, J shed 4 bases, and the junction held 6 bases outside the gene matches. In germline, CDR1 is SGDLS, CDR2 YYNGEE. The CDR3 DNA sequence: TGTGCCAGCAGCGTAGCTGGCGGGGGGATGTACGAGCAGTACTTC. Translation: CASSVAGGGMYEQYF.

The V and J genes are TRBV5-6 and TRBJ1-2; 8 positions agree with TRBD1. Germline CDR1 and CDR2: SGHDT and YYEEEE. The CDR3 consists of 16 residues. Trimming took 6 bases from V and 3 from J; bases not matched to a gene: 13. The CDR3 loop reads CASNSRGRGSDYGYTF. The DNA of the CDR3 is TGTGCCAGCAATAGCAGGGGGCGAGGGAGTGACTATGGCTACACCTTC.

J is TRBJ2-1 and V is TRBV4-2; a possible D gene is TRBD2 (6 bases). The CDR3 runs 14 residues. CDR1 LGHNA and CDR2 YNFKEQ come from the germline V gene. V shed 2 bases and J shed 9 bases, with 14 bases lying between them. This CDR3 is CASSQSGDHGEQFF. The CDR3 region has the DNA TGTGCCAGCAGCCAATCGGGGGATCACGGTGAGCAGTTCTTC.